Each of the 18 T cell receptor beta chains below was sequenced from the same sample in a study of Tregs in tolerant kidney transplant recipients. The nonmyeloablative bone marrow transplants came from related graft donors, with transient mixed chimerism. Assay used: immunoSEQ multiplex PCR; TCRdb lists only in-frame clones, some missing. The data show fewer than 60,000 clones, 91% seen once. The sample was CD8+ T cells from blood (PBMCs), taken 24 months after the transplant. The receptors derive from a human patient who received a combined kidney and bone marrow transplant. Some T cells may arise from the graft donor.

This clone was counted a single time. The chain employs TRBV7-3 and TRBJ2-1, with 8 bases matching TRBD2. V trimming: 4 bases; J trimming: 5 bases; junction bases outside the gene matches: 4. The V gene's germline CDR1 is SGHTA and CDR2 FQGTGA. CDR3 length: 14 amino acids. CDR3 sequence (DNA): TGTGCCAGCAGCTCCCACGGGGGGGACAATGAGCAGTTCTTC. It specifies CASSSHGGDNEQFF.

This clone has only one observation. The CDR3 coding sequence is TGTGCCAGCAGCTCCTCAGGGATTTACGAGCAGTACTTC. It translates to CASSSSGIYEQYF. The chain has TRBV7-9 and TRBJ2-7; D may be TRBD1 (5 bases). The CDR3 has 13 residues. The germline V gene has CDR1 SEHNR and CDR2 FQNEAQ (reference sequence). Trimming stripped 4 bases from V and 4 bases from J, with 11 bases between.

The chain employs TRBV13 and TRBJ1-6, with unresolved D. Trimming stripped 3 bases from V and 5 bases from J, with 8 bases between. The length of the CDR3 is 14 residues. Germline V gene data show CDR1 as PRHDT and CDR2 as FYEKMQ (reference sequence). CDR3: CASSFGQNNSPLHF. In DNA form, the CDR3 reads TGTGCCAGCAGCTTTGGCCAAAATAATTCACCCCTCCACTTT. The whole variable domain, filled in from reference TRBV13 and TRBJ1-6, reads AAGVIQSPRHLIKEKRETATLKCYPIPRHDTVYWYQQGPGQDPQFLISFYEKMQSDKGSIPDRFSAQQFSDYHSELNMSSLELGDSALYFCASSFGQNNSPLHFGNGTRLTVT.

The J gene is TRBJ2-7, the V gene TRBV20-1, with no clear D. The CDR3 contains 11 residues. Per the germline V gene, CDR1 is DFQATT and CDR2 is SNEGSKA (reference sequence). CDR3 region: CSAARAYEQYF. CDR3 in DNA: TGCAGCGCCGCTCGGGCCTACGAGCAGTACTTC.

The CDR3 region is CASSLSASSQQYF. CDR3 DNA sequence: TGTGCCAGCAGCTTATCGGCTAGCTCACAGCAGTACTTC. The V gene is TRBV7-9, the J gene TRBJ2-7; tentative D call: TRBD2 (5 bases). V lost 2 bases, J lost 8 bases, and 13 bases lay in between. This CDR3 has 13 amino acids. Germline values: CDR1 SEHNR, CDR2 FQNEAQ (reference sequence).

This chain uses TRBV11-2 with TRBJ2-7; 8 bases fit TRBD1. Germline CDR1 reads SGHAT; CDR2 reads FQNNGV. The CDR3 extends over 14 amino acids. V was pared by 5 bases and J by 3 bases, with 6 bases of the junction left unmatched. DNA of the CDR3: TGTGCCAGCAGCGTGGGACAGGAGAGCTACGAGCAGTACTTC. Its protein is CASSVGQESYEQYF.

The V call is TRBV28, the J call TRBJ1-2; 8 bases are shared with TRBD1. Germline V gene data show CDR1 as MDHEN and CDR2 as SYDVKM. After removal of 6 bases from V and 7 bases from J, the junction contained 10 bases not matched to a gene. The CDR3 loop spans 14 amino acids. The CDR3 DNA reads TGTGCCAGCAGCCTCCGGGACAGGCATTCTGGCTACACCTTC. As protein: CASSLRDRHSGYTF.

The rearrangement uses TRBV11-2 and TRBJ2-7, with a possible D match to TRBD1 (6 bases). The CDR3 totals 14 residues. Germline V gives CDR1 SGHAT, CDR2 FQNNGV. The V and J ends lost 4 bases and 4 bases respectively, with 14 bases between them. In nucleotides, the CDR3 is TGTGCCAGCAGCTCACCGGGACACCGATACGAGCAGTACTTC. Translating it yields CASSSPGHRYEQYF.

This chain connects TRBV11-2 to TRBJ2-3; a possible D gene is TRBD1 (5 bases). The CDR3 is 16 amino acids. Germline V CDR1 and CDR2: SGHAT, FQNNGV. Trimming cost V 4 bases and J 2 bases, with 16 bases left between them. The CDR3 sequence is CASSSTEDTTTDTQYF. The CDR3 DNA sequence: TGTGCCAGCAGCTCGACCGAGGACACAACCACAGATACGCAGTATTTT.

The chain has TRBV7-9 and TRBJ1-4; D is undetermined. This CDR3 comprises 13 residues. CDR1 is SEHNR, CDR2 FQNEAQ, per germline (reference sequence). The V end was cut by 5 bases, the J end by 0 bases, with 4 bases between. DNA for the CDR3: TGTGCCAGCAGCCCGGCAACTAATGAAAAACTGTTTTTT. Translation: CASSPATNEKLFF.

This clone was counted once. This chain connects TRBV6-5 to TRBJ2-5; 7 positions agree with TRBD1. The J call may be mistaken, given a closer DNA end match to TRBJ2-7. Germline V lookup: CDR1 MNHEY, CDR2 SVGAGI. The CDR3 has 15 residues. The CDR3 here is CASSYHRDSAYEQYF. The CDR3 DNA reads TGTGCCAGCAGTTACCACCGGGACAGCGCCTACGAGCAGTACTTC.

The gene calls are TRBV4-3 and TRBJ1-2; D is unresolved. The CDR3 is 14 amino acids. The germline gives CDR1 LGHNA, CDR2 YSLEER. V shed 0 bases and J shed 4 bases, with 9 bases lying between them. CDR3 protein: CASSQDRGGYGYTF. CDR3 bases: TGCGCCAGCAGCCAAGATCGGGGTGGCTATGGCTACACCTTC.

J is TRBJ1-6 and V is TRBV2; D is possibly TRBD1 (5 bases). The length of the CDR3 is 17 residues. Germline CDR1 and CDR2: SNHLY and FYNNEI. Deletions cut 4 bases from V and 0 bases from J, with 13 bases between. In DNA form, the CDR3 reads TGTGCCAGCAGTGCCGACAGTCGGAGCTCCTATAATTCACCCCTCCACTTT. Its protein product is CASSADSRSSYNSPLHF.

V and J are TRBV7-9 and TRBJ2-7; TRBD2 matches at 8 bases. Germline V gene lookup returns CDR1 SEHNR and CDR2 FQNEAQ (reference sequence). This CDR3 region has 13 residues. With V trimmed by 7 bases and J by 5 bases, 7 bases remained unmatched. The CDR3 loop is CASTDRLANEQYF. CDR3 DNA sequence: TGTGCCAGCACCGACAGACTAGCGAACGAGCAGTACTTC.

V is TRBV19 and J is TRBJ2-3; D gene uncertain. V lost 2 bases and J lost 5, with 8 bases in between. The CDR3 is made up of 13 amino acids. In germline, CDR1 is LNHDA, CDR2 SQIVND (reference sequence). DNA for the CDR3: TGTGCCAGTAGTATAATATCCGGAGATACGCAGTATTTT. Translation gives CASSIISGDTQYF.

The genes are TRBV6-4 and TRBJ2-3; tentatively, D is TRBD2 (6 bases). Germline V gene sequence: CDR1 MRHNA, CDR2 SNTAGT. The CDR3 totals 17 residues. Trimming removed 0 bases from V and 4 bases from J, with 17 bases in between. CDR3 nucleotides: TGTGCCAGCAGTGACTCGGCTGGACCAGGAGGGCCAGATACGCAGTATTTT. This gives the protein CASSDSAGPGGPDTQYF.

This chain uses TRBV4-1 with TRBJ1-2, with 8 positions matching TRBD1. Per germline, CDR1 MGHRA and CDR2 YSYEKL. CDR3 length: 15 amino acids. V dropped 1 base and J dropped 11; count of bases not matched to a gene: 12. The CDR3 loop is CASSQATGTGGSYTF. DNA for the CDR3: TGCGCCAGCAGCCAAGCGACCGGGACAGGAGGCTCTTACACCTTC.

The V gene is TRBV30, the J gene TRBJ2-3; 9 bases fit TRBD2. V shed 2 bases, J shed 6 bases, and the junction held 9 bases outside the gene matches. The germline V gene encodes CDR1 GTSNPN and CDR2 SVGIG (reference sequence). This CDR3 has 15 residues. CDR3 nucleotide sequence: TGTGCCTGGAGTTTGGCGGGAGGGCCGAGGGATACGCAGTATTTT. Protein product: CAWSLAGGPRDTQYF.